This paragraph reports one TCR beta chain. Germline CDR1 reads MNHGY; CDR2 reads SVAAGI. The CDR3 totals 17 residues. Trimming removed 4 bases from V and 5 bases from J; junction bases left unmatched: 6. The source of the sample is a study of T-cell reconstitution after alpha-beta-depleted transplantation in children. Preparation of the TCRbeta library involved a method that used unique molecular identifiers. MiXCR, applied by TCRdb to the PCR reads, yields one record per CDR3 protein. The sample records 250,000 to 300,000 distinct CDR3 sequences, more than 9% being singletons. Specimen: PBMCs from the stem cell graft donor, collected from the stem cell graft. The clonotype originates from a human donor who donated a stem cell graft to a child with SCID. The chain uses TRBV6-9 and TRBJ2-3; 16 positions agree with TRBD2. The CDR3 DNA follows: TGTGCCAGCAGTTTGGGACTAGCGGGGGGGCATGTAGATACGCAGTATTTT. This encodes CASSLGLAGGHVDTQYF.